The present TCR beta chain was sequenced within a study of cytomegalovirus exposure and HLA in healthy donors. The protocol was immunoSEQ multiplex PCR, while the TCRdb copy is restricted to in-frame clones and leaves out a portion. This table holds 100,000 to 150,000 clones, under 90% found once. Study observations and caveats: One later analysis, an examination of the 120 validation repertoires, found that first-cohort TCR clusters tended to co-occur in them.

The germline V gene has CDR1 MNHEY and CDR2 SMNVEV (reference sequence). Trimming cost V 6 bases and J 1 base, with 11 bases left between them. The CDR3 runs 14 residues. About this clone: Its antigen is undetermined.

The chain recombines TRBV27 with TRBJ2-3, with a tentative D call TRBD2 (5 bases). This TCR was recovered from a man under 40 in good health and CMV-seronegative. The sample taken for sequencing was PBMCs. CDR3 sequence (DNA): TGTGCCAGCAGCATGCGGGTTGGCACAGATACGCAGTATTTT. Translation gives CASSMRVGTDTQYF.